This TCR beta chain is from a study of T cells after yellow fever vaccination. This clonotype was counted ten times or more. Germline values: CDR1 LGHNA, CDR2 YNFKEQ. With 0 bases removed from V and 8 bases from J, the gap between germline ends came to 17 bases. CDR3 length: 17 amino acids. A universal primer site and UMIs were added as TCR cDNA was made by 5'RACE template switching. One entry per CDR3 protein results from TCRdb running MiXCR on the 5' RACE reads. The data show under 700,000 distinct CDR3 sequences, roughly 17% seen once. The TCR was taken from a man younger than 30 who received the YFV17D yellow fever vaccine. This chain uses TRBV4-2 with TRBJ1-6, with D tentatively TRBD1 (6 bases). Material: PBMCs, obtained 5 to 6 days after the first yellow fever vaccination. CDR3 residues: CASSQDGGGVGDSPLHF. The CDR3 nucleotides are TGTGCCAGCAGCCAAGATGGGGGCGGGGTGGGAGATTCACCCCTCCACTTT.